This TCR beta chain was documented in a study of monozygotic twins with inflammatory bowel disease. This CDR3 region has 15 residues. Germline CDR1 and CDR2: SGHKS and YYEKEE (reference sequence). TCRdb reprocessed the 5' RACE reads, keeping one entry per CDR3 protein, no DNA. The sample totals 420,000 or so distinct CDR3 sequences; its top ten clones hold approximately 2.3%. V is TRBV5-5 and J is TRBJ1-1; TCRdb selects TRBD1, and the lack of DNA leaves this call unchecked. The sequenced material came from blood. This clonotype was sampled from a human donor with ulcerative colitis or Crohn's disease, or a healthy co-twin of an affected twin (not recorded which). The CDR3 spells CASSSMTGGLTEAFF.